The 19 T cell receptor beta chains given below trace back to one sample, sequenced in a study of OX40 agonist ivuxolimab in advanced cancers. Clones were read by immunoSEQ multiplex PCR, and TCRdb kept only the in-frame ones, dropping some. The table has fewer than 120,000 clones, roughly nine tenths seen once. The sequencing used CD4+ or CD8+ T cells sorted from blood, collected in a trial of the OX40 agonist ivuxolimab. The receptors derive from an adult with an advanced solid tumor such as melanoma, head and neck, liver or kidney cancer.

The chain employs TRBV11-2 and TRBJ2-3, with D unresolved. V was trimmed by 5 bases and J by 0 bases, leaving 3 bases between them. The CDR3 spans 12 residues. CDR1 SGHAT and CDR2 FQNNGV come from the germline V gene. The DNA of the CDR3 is TGTGCCAGCAGCCAAAGCACAGATACGCAGTATTTT. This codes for CASSQSTDTQYF.

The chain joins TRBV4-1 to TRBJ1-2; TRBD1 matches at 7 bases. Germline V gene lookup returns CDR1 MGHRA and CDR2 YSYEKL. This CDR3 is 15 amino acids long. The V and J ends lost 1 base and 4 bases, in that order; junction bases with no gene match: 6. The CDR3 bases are TGCGCCAGCAGCCAAGTTACCGGGGACAGCTATGGCTACACCTTC. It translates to CASSQVTGDSYGYTF.

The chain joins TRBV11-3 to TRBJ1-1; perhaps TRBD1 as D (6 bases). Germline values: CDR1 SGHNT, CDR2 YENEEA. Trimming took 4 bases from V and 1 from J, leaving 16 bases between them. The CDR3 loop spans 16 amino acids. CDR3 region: CASSSGPGGGNTEAFF. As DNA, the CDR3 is TGTGCCAGCAGCTCCGGCCCTGGGGGCGGGAACACTGAAGCTTTCTTT.

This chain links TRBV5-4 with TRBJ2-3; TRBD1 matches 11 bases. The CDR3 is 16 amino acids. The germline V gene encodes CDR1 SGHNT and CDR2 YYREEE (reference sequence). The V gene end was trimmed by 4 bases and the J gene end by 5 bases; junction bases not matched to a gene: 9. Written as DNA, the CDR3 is TGTGCCAGCAGCCAGACCCGTGGGACAGGGGGAGATACGCAGTATTTT. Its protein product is CASSQTRGTGGDTQYF.

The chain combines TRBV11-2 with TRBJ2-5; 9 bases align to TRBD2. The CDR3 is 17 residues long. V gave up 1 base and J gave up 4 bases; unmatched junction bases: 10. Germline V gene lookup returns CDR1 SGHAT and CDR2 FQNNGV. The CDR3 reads CASSLVPSGVTGETQYF. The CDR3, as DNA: TGTGCCAGCAGCTTAGTCCCTAGCGGGGTCACGGGAGAGACCCAGTACTTC.

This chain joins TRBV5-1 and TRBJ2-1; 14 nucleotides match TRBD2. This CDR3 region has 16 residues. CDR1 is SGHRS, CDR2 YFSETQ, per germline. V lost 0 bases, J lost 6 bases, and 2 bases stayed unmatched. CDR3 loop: CASSLEGLAGVNEQFF. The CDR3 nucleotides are TGCGCCAGCAGCTTGGAGGGACTAGCGGGAGTCAATGAGCAGTTCTTC.

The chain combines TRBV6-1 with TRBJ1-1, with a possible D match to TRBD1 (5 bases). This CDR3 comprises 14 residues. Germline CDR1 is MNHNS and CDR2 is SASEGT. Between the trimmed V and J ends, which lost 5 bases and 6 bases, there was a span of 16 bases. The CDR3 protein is CASSRTKEDAEAFF. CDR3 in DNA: TGTGCCAGCAGTCGGACAAAGGAGGACGCTGAAGCTTTCTTT.

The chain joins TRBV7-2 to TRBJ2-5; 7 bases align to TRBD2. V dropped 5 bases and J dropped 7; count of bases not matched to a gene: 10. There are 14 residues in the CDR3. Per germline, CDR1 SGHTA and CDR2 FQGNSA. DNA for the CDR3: TGTGCCAGCAGCGGCGGGACTACGTACGGGACCCAGTACTTC. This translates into CASSGGTTYGTQYF.

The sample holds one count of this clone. The chain's CDR3 is CASTIGLADTGELFF. CDR3 bases: TGTGCCAGCACTATAGGACTAGCAGACACCGGGGAGCTGTTTTTT. The chain recombines TRBV7-9 with TRBJ2-2; TRBD2 agrees at 8 bases. Germline CDR1 is SEHNR and CDR2 is FQNEAQ (reference sequence). The CDR3 has 15 residues. The ends lost 7 bases at V and 3 bases at J; junction bases unmatched: 7.

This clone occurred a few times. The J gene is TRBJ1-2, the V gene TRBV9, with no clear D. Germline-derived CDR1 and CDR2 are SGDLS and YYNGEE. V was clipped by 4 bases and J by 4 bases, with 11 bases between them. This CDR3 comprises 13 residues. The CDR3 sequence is CASSFLPTYGYTF. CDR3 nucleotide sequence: TGTGCCAGCAGCTTTCTCCCCACCTATGGCTACACCTTC.

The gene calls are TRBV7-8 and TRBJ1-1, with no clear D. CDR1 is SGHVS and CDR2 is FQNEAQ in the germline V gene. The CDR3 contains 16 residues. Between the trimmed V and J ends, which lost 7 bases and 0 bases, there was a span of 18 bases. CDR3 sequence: CASTTVGVPLNTEAFF. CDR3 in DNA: TGTGCCAGCACCACCGTTGGCGTCCCCTTGAACACTGAAGCTTTCTTT.

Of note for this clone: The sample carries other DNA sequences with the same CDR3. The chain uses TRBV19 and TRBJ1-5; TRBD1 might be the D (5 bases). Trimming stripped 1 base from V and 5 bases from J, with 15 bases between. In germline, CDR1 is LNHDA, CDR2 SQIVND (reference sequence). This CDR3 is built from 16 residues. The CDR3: CASSIGGGEGDQPQHF. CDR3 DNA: TGTGCCAGTAGTATAGGGGGAGGGGAAGGGGATCAGCCCCAGCATTTT. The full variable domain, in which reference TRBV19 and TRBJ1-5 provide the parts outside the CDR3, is DGGITQSPKYLFRKEGQNVTLSCEQNLNHDAMYWYRQDPGQGLRLIYYSQIVNDFQKGDIAEGYSVSREKKESFPLTVTSAQKNPTAFYLCASSIGGGEGDQPQHFGDGTRLSIL.

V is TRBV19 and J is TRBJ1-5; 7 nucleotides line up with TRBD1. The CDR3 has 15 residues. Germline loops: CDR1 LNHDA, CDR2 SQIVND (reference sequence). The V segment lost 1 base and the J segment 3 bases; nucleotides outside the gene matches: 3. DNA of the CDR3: TGTGCCAGTAGTATAGCGACAGGGTTCAATCAGCCCCAGCATTTT. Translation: CASSIATGFNQPQHF.

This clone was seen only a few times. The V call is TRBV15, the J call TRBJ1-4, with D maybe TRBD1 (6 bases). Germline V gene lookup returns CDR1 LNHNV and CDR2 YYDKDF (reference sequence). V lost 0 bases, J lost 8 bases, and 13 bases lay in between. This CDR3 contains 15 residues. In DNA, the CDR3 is TGTGCCACCAGCAGAGATAGGGGGGAGGAGGAAAAACTGTTTTTT. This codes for CATSRDRGEEEKLFF.

CDR3 nucleotides: TGCGCCAGCAGCCAAGGGTTCAGGGGGCGACCCCTTTATGGCTACACCTTC. This gives the protein CASSQGFRGRPLYGYTF. This chain uses TRBV4-1 with TRBJ1-2; 8 bases agree with TRBD1. Germline-derived CDR1 and CDR2 are MGHRA and YSYEKL. J lost 5 bases, V lost 1 base, and 12 bases had no gene match. The CDR3 has 17 residues.

CDR3 loop: CASSQGSGRETQYF. CDR3 nucleotides: TGTGCCAGCAGCCAAGGATCGGGCAGGGAGACGCAGTATTTT. The genes are TRBV14 and TRBJ2-3; D possibly matches TRBD1 or TRBD2 (5 bases each). Trimming stripped 1 base from V and 9 bases from J, with 14 bases between. The CDR3 is 14 amino acids. The germline V gene encodes CDR1 SGHDN and CDR2 FVKESK.

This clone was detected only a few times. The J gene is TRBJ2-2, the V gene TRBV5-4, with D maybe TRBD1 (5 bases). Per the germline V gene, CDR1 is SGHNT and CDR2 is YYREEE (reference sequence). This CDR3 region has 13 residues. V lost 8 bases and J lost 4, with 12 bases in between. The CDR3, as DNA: TGTGCCAGTAAGGGGTTCTTCACCGGGGAGCTGTTTTTT. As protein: CASKGFFTGELFF.

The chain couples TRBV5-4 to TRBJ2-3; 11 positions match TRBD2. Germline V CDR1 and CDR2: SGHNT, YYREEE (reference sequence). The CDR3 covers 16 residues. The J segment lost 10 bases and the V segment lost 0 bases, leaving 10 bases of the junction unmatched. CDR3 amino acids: CASSLGLAGGPQAQYF. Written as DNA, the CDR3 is TGTGCCAGCAGCTTGGGATTAGCGGGAGGGCCTCAGGCGCAGTATTTT.

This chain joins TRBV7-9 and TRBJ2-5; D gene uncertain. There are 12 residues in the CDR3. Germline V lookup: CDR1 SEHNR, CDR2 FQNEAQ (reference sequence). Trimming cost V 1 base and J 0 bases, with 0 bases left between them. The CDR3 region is CASSLDQETQYF. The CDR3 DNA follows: TGTGCCAGCAGCTTAGACCAAGAGACCCAGTACTTC.